This TCR beta chain comes out of a study of blood T cell repertoires in COVID-19. This CDR3 spans 14 amino acids. J was trimmed by 2 bases and V by 7 bases; bases with no gene match: 5. Germline V lookup: CDR1 MDHEN, CDR2 SYDVKM. The method was immunoSEQ multiplex PCR; TCRdb's version includes in-frame clones alone and lacks a portion of them. The table shows hundreds of thousands of clones, with about 80% occurring only once. The V gene is TRBV28, the J gene TRBJ1-3, with 7 bases identical to TRBD1. The clonotype was recovered from a woman aged 45-60 years with acute or convalescent COVID-19. Source material: peripheral blood. CDR3 in DNA: TGTGCCAGCACTCCTAGGGGGCCTGGAAACACCATATATTTT. Residues: CASTPRGPGNTIYF.